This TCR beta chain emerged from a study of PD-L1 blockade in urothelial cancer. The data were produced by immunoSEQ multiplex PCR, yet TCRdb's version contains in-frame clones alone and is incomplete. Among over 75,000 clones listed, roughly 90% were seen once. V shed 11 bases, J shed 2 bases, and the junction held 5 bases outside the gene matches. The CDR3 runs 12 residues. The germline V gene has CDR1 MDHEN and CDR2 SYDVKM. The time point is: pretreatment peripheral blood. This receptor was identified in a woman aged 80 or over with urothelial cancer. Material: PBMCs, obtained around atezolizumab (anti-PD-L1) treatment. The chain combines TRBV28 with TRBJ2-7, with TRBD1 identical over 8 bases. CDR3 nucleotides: TGTGCCGCAGGGACAGGTGCCTACGAGCAGTACTTC. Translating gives CAAGTGAYEQYF.